This T cell receptor beta chain comes out of a study of cytomegalovirus exposure and HLA in healthy donors. PCR amplification relied on 60 Vbeta primers (plus 13 Jbeta primers). The repertoire was sequenced with immunoSEQ multiplex PCR; TCRdb's copy has only in-frame clones and lacks some. The sample holds roughly 87,000 clones, roughly 77% seen once. Germline V gives CDR1 SGDLS, CDR2 YYNGEE. This CDR3 comprises 14 residues. Trimming at V came to 0 bases and at J to 8 bases, leaving 1 base not matched to a gene. This clone was observed once. Sequencing was carried out using PBMCs. The receptor's source is a woman between 35 and 50 years old in good health and CMV-seropositive. V is TRBV9 and J is TRBJ1-6; 8 nucleotides line up with TRBD1. CDR3 loop: CASSVGTGHSPLHF. CDR3 DNA: TGTGCCAGCAGCGTAGGGACAGGGCATTCACCCCTCCACTTT.